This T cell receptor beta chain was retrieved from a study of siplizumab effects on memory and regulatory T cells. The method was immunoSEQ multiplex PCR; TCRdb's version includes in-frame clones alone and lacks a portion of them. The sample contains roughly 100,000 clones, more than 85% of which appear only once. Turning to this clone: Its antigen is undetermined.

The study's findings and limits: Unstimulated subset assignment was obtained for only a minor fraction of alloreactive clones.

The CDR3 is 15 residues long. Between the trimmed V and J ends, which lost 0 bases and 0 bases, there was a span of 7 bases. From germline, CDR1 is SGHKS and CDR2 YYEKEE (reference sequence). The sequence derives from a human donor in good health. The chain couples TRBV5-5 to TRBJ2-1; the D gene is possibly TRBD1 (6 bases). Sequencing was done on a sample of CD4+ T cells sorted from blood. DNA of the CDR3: TGTGCCAGCAGCTTGGACAGGGTCTCCTACAATGAGCAGTTCTTC. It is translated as CASSLDRVSYNEQFF.